This passage covers 28 T cell receptor beta chains from one sample sequenced in a study of patients and donors after allogeneic stem cell transplantation. TCRdb analysed the RT-PCR reads with MiXCR anew, one entry per CDR3 protein. This table holds under 95,000 distinct CDR3 sequences, roughly 4.9% found once. Material for sequencing was blood, either unsorted or a sorted T cell fraction (not recorded which). Receptor source: a human donor who was either an allogeneic HSCT recipient or a stem cell or donor lymphocyte infusion donor (not recorded which). It is not recorded whose cells these are; they may come from a transplant donor.

This clonotype appeared many times. The chain joins TRBV3-1 to TRBJ1-1, with 9 bases matching TRBD1. V lost 0 bases, J lost 10 bases, and 9 bases stayed unmatched. The length of the CDR3 is 15 residues. Looked up from germline, CDR1 is LGHDT and CDR2 is YNNKEL (reference sequence). The CDR3 loop reads CASSQDWKQGARAFF. In nucleotides, the CDR3 is TGTGCCAGCAGCCAAGATTGGAAACAGGGGGCGAGAGCTTTCTTT.

This clonotype has a count of ten or more. This rearrangement joins TRBV12-3 or TRBV12-4 to TRBJ1-4; 7 nucleotides match TRBD1. With V trimmed by 1 base and J by 3 bases, 5 bases remained unmatched. The CDR3 contains 16 residues. This chain's CDR3 is CASSLGGGTANEKLFF. CDR3 nucleotides: TGTGCCAGCAGTTTAGGAGGCGGGACAGCTAATGAAAAACTGTTTTTT.

The chain links TRBV10-1 to TRBJ2-3, with 15 bases matching TRBD2. Germline CDR1 reads WNHNN; CDR2 reads SYGVQD (reference sequence). The CDR3 loop spans 17 amino acids. V lost 6 bases to trimming and J lost 2 bases; unmatched junction nucleotides: 6. The CDR3 is CASSLGLAGGDTDTQYF. DNA of the CDR3: TGCGCCAGCAGCCTAGGACTAGCGGGAGGGGACACAGATACGCAGTATTTT.

The chain is built from TRBV3-1 and TRBJ1-1; 7 nucleotides match TRBD1. CDR1 LGHDT and CDR2 YNNKEL come from the germline V gene (reference sequence). This CDR3 contains 14 residues. Trimming at V came to 6 bases and at J to 3 bases, leaving 7 bases not matched to a gene. The CDR3 spells CASRHRGWDTEAFF. The CDR3 DNA reads TGTGCCAGCAGACACAGGGGATGGGACACTGAAGCTTTCTTT.

This clonotype has at least ten counts. V usage is TRBV11-3 and J usage is TRBJ2-2; D may be TRBD2 (5 bases). V lost 5 bases and J 6 bases, leaving 10 bases between the germline ends. Germline loops: CDR1 SGHNT, CDR2 YENEEA. The CDR3 contains 13 residues. In DNA form, the CDR3 reads TGTGCCAGCAGCCCGGGAACCGCCGGGGAGCTGTTTTTT. It is translated as CASSPGTAGELFF.

The sample holds many counts of this clonotype. The CDR3 spells CASSIGTEETQYF. The DNA of the CDR3 is TGCGCCAGCAGCATCGGGACAGAAGAGACCCAGTACTTC. The chain couples TRBV5-1 to TRBJ2-5; 7 positions match TRBD1. This CDR3 has 13 residues. Germline-derived CDR1 and CDR2 are SGHRS and YFSETQ. Trimming removed 4 bases from V and 3 bases from J; junction bases left unmatched: 3.

This clonotype was detected ten times or more. This chain uses TRBV5-4 with TRBJ1-4; 10 positions match TRBD1. The CDR3 has 18 residues. With V trimmed by 3 bases and J by 0 bases, 8 bases remained unmatched. Germline lookup yields CDR1 SGHNT and CDR2 YYREEE (reference sequence). CDR3 DNA: TGTGCCAGCAGCTGGCACCGGGACAGGGGAACAACTAATGAAAAACTGTTTTTT. It yields the protein CASSWHRDRGTTNEKLFF.

This clonotype was detected ten times or more. The CDR3 is CASSPTGLAGVGAGELFF. CDR3 in DNA: TGTGCCAGCAGTCCTACGGGACTAGCGGGAGTAGGAGCCGGGGAGCTGTTTTTT. V and J are TRBV27 and TRBJ2-2; 14 nucleotides line up with TRBD2. The CDR3 is 18 amino acids. Per germline, CDR1 MNHEY and CDR2 SMNVEV (reference sequence). Germline trimming cut 5 bases from V and 6 bases from J; bases unmatched to any gene: 11.

The genes are TRBV30 and TRBJ1-5; D is perhaps TRBD1 (5 bases). This CDR3 contains 14 residues. Trimming pared 2 bases from V and 5 bases from J, leaving 13 bases between. In germline, CDR1 is GTSNPN, CDR2 SVGIG (reference sequence). Here the CDR3 DNA reads TGTGCCTGGAGTTTGGGACTTAATGATCAGCCCCAGCATTTT. It yields the protein CAWSLGLNDQPQHF.

This clonotype was counted a few times. The chain links TRBV5-1 to TRBJ2-7, with D unclear. CDR1 SGHRS and CDR2 YFSETQ come from the germline V gene. V was trimmed by 6 bases and J by 6 bases, leaving 19 bases between them. This CDR3 region has 14 residues. The CDR3 loop is CASTYSGVNGEQYF. CDR3 coding DNA: TGCGCCAGCACCTACTCAGGAGTCAATGGCGAGCAGTACTTC.

The sample holds many counts of this clonotype. The chain has TRBV5-1 and TRBJ2-1; 9 bases match TRBD2. The trim removed 1 base at V and 7 bases at J, leaving 3 bases unmatched. Germline V gene lookup returns CDR1 SGHRS and CDR2 YFSETQ. This CDR3 has 14 residues. CDR3 nucleotide sequence: TGCGCCAGCAGCTTGCTAGCGGGGACTAATGAGCAGTTCTTC. Its protein product is CASSLLAGTNEQFF.

This clonotype was counted at least ten times. CDR3 loop: CASSKTSGRARGYEQYF. CDR3 coding DNA: TGTGCCAGCAGCAAGACTAGCGGGAGGGCCAGGGGATACGAGCAGTACTTC. The rearrangement joins TRBV7-6 to TRBJ2-7; 14 bases map to TRBD2. V lost 5 bases, J lost 4 bases, and 10 bases stayed unmatched. This CDR3 is 17 amino acids long. Per the germline V gene, CDR1 is SGHVS and CDR2 is FNYEAQ.

This clonotype was detected ten times or more. The chain carries TRBV7-3 and TRBJ1-1; no firm D call. The ends were cut back, 5 bases at V and 0 bases at J, with 16 bases in the middle. This CDR3 spans 16 amino acids. CDR1 and CDR2 from the germline V gene are SGHTA and FQGTGA. This CDR3 is CASSPVVRYMNTEAFF. CDR3 DNA sequence: TGTGCCAGCAGCCCCGTAGTGCGGTACATGAACACTGAAGCTTTCTTT. The whole variable domain, filled in from reference TRBV7-3 and TRBJ1-1, reads GAGVSQTPSNKVTEKGKYVELRCDPISGHTALYWYRQSLGQGPEFLIYFQGTGAADDSGLPNDRFFAVRPEGSVSTLKIQRTERGDSAVYLCASSPVVRYMNTEAFFGQGTRLTVV.

This clonotype has a handful of counts. This sequence joins TRBV29-1 and TRBJ2-5; a weak D match, TRBD2 (5 bases). The germline V gene encodes CDR1 SQVTM and CDR2 ANQGSEA. Trimming took off 8 bases at V and 5 bases at J, with 24 bases between the two ends. This CDR3 region has 15 residues. CDR3 in amino acids: CSSRVGGSTRETQYF. The CDR3 DNA reads TGCAGCTCCCGCGTCGGCGGGTCCACCAGGGAGACCCAGTACTTC.

The chain employs TRBV30 and TRBJ2-1; D gene ambiguous. The germline gives CDR1 GTSNPN, CDR2 SVGIG (reference sequence). The CDR3 contains 11 residues. V lost 2 bases and J 8 bases, leaving 7 bases between the germline ends. CDR3 sequence (DNA): TGTGCCTGGAGTCTAGTCGATGAGCAGTTCTTC. This translates into CAWSLVDEQFF.

This clonotype was counted many times. The chain recombines TRBV12-3 or TRBV12-4 with TRBJ2-7; D unresolved. The ends were cut back, 3 bases at V and 0 bases at J, with 9 bases in the middle. The CDR3 has 14 amino acids. The CDR3 nucleotides read TGTGCCAGCAGTTTCCAGGAGAGCTCCTACGAGCAGTACTTC. Its protein is CASSFQESSYEQYF.

This clonotype was seen repeatedly, ten times or more. The chain recombines TRBV7-8 with TRBJ2-3; D unresolved. The CDR3 runs to 14 residues. The V gene lost 1 base and the J gene lost 2 bases, with 7 bases spanning the gap. Germline V gene lookup returns CDR1 SGHVS and CDR2 FQNEAQ. CDR3 protein: CASSLGSFTDTQYF. Written as DNA, the CDR3 is TGTGCCAGCAGCTTAGGTTCCTTCACAGATACGCAGTATTTT.

Turning to this clonotype: This clone may be a read error of a much larger clone one base away. The chain carries TRBV9 and TRBJ2-1, with 8 bases identical to TRBD2. V shed 0 bases and J 0 bases; nucleotides not matched to a gene: 11. Germline V lookup: CDR1 SGDLS, CDR2 YYNGEE. This CDR3 has 19 amino acids. The CDR3: CASSVGPGGKLSSYNEQFF. The CDR3 region has the DNA TGTGCCAGCAGCGTAGGTCCGGGAGGGAAACTCAGCTCCTACAATGAGCAGTTCTTC.

The table lists this clonotype with many counts. In DNA, the CDR3 is TGTGCCATCAGTGAGAACAATCAGCCCCAGCATTTT. Encoded protein: CAISENNQPQHF. The chain uses TRBV10-3 and TRBJ1-5, with D unclear. This CDR3 spans 12 amino acids. Germline V gene sequence: CDR1 ENHRY, CDR2 SYGVKD. Trimming took off 2 bases at V and 3 bases at J, with 2 bases between the two ends.

This clonotype showed up many times. This sequence joins TRBV12-3 or TRBV12-4 and TRBJ2-3, with TRBD1 identical over 9 bases. The CDR3 runs 14 residues. After removal of 6 bases from V and 0 bases from J, the junction contained 1 base not matched to a gene. The CDR3, as DNA: TGTGCCAGCAGGACAGGGGGAAGCACAGATACGCAGTATTTT. Translating gives CASRTGGSTDTQYF.

For this clonotype: Being one base from a much bigger clone, this may be a read error. The CDR3 coding sequence is TGCGCCAGCAGCTTCGGGGGGGACAATGAGCAGTTCTTC. The encoded protein is CASSFGGDNEQFF. V gene TRBV5-1 combines with J gene TRBJ2-1; 8 bases align to TRBD2. V gave up 2 bases and J gave up 5 bases; unmatched junction bases: 0. The CDR3 runs to 13 residues. Germline-derived CDR1 and CDR2 are SGHRS and YFSETQ.

The sample holds many counts of this clonotype. This chain joins TRBV20-1 and TRBJ2-1, with 16 nucleotides matching TRBD2. There are 15 residues in the CDR3. Per the germline V gene, CDR1 is DFQATT and CDR2 is SNEGSKA (reference sequence). With 5 bases clipped from V and 9 bases from J, the junction kept 7 bases outside the gene matches. The CDR3 DNA follows: TGCAGTGCTGCCTCGGGACTAGCGGGGGGGGGTGAGCAGTTCTTC. Protein sequence: CSAASGLAGGGEQFF.

This clonotype turned up a few times. The chain recombines TRBV9 with TRBJ1-2; 8 bases map to TRBD1. Germline lookup yields CDR1 SGDLS and CDR2 YYNGEE. J lost 2 bases, V lost 3 bases, and 6 bases had no gene match. The CDR3 runs 15 residues. The CDR3 sequence: CASSARTGKNYGYTF. CDR3 nucleotides: TGTGCCAGCAGCGCCCGGACAGGGAAGAACTATGGCTACACCTTC.

The V and J genes are TRBV25-1 and TRBJ1-2; D perhaps matches TRBD1 (6 bases). In germline, CDR1 is MGHDK, CDR2 SYGVNS. This CDR3 is built from 14 residues. Between the trimmed V and J ends, which lost 4 bases and 7 bases, there was a span of 16 bases. CDR3 sequence reads: CASSAVGGGSGYTF. CDR3 nucleotides: TGTGCCAGCAGTGCCGTTGGGGGCGGGAGTGGCTACACCTTC.

In its sample, this clonotype was seen many times. The chain recombines TRBV19 with TRBJ1-2; D gene unclear. This CDR3 has 14 amino acids. Germline V lookup: CDR1 LNHDA, CDR2 SQIVND (reference sequence). V shed 5 bases and J shed 0 bases, with 10 bases lying between them. CDR3 sequence reads: CASSETVTNYGYTF. The CDR3 region has the DNA TGTGCCAGTAGTGAGACGGTGACTAACTATGGCTACACCTTC.

This clonotype was observed a handful of times. The genes are TRBV10-3 and TRBJ1-1, with 9 nucleotides matching TRBD1. V trimming: 6 bases; J trimming: 2 bases; junction bases outside the gene matches: 4. CDR1 and CDR2 (germline): ENHRY, SYGVKD. This CDR3 spans 14 amino acids. CDR3 nucleotide sequence: TGTGCCATCAGGGGACAGGGCGGTAACACTGAAGCTTTCTTT. It encodes CAIRGQGGNTEAFF.

In this sample, this clonotype turned up many times. The chain links TRBV3-1 to TRBJ1-1; D remains ambiguous. With 3 bases removed from V and 3 bases from J, the gap between germline ends came to 5 bases. The CDR3 loop spans 12 amino acids. CDR1 is LGHDT, CDR2 YNNKEL, per germline (reference sequence). The CDR3 loop is CASSHLHTEAFF. The CDR3 bases are TGTGCCAGCAGCCACCTCCACACTGAAGCTTTCTTT.

This chain links TRBV2 with TRBJ2-1, with D perhaps TRBD2 (6 bases). Germline V gives CDR1 SNHLY, CDR2 FYNNEI. The CDR3 contains 17 residues. Trimming took off 6 bases at V and 0 bases at J, with 18 bases between the two ends. The CDR3 region is CASSDLMTTSSYNEQFF. DNA for the CDR3: TGTGCCAGCAGCGACCTAATGACGACTAGCTCCTACAATGAGCAGTTCTTC. Filled out from reference TRBV2 and TRBJ2-1, the complete variable domain reads EPEVTQTPSHQVTQMGQEVILRCVPISNHLYFYWYRQILGQKVEFLVSFYNNEISEKSEIFDDQFSVERPDGSNFTLKIRSTKLEDSAMYFCASSDLMTTSSYNEQFFGPGTRLTVL.